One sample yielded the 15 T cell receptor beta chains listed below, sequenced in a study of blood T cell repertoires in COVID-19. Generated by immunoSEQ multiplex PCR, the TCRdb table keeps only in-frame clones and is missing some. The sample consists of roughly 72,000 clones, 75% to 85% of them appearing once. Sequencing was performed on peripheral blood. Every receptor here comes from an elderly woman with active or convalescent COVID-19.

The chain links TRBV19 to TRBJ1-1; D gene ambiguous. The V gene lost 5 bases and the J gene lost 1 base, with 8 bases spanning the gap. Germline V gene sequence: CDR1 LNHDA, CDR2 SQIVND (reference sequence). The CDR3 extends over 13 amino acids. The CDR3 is CASSPRENTEAFF. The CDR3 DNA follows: TGTGCCAGTAGTCCTCGGGAGAACACTGAAGCTTTCTTT.

The CDR3 nucleotides are TGTGCCAGCAGCGCCCCTAGCCTAAGGGATGCCGGGGAGCTGTTTTTT. Its translation is CASSAPSLRDAGELFF. The chain joins TRBV9 to TRBJ2-2, with D tentatively TRBD2 (5 bases). The CDR3 is 16 residues long. Trimming removed 3 bases from V and 6 bases from J, with 18 bases in between. The germline V gene has CDR1 SGDLS and CDR2 YYNGEE. The entire variable domain, with the rest obtained from reference TRBV9 and TRBJ2-2, is as follows: DSGVTQTPKHLITATGQRVTLRCSPRSGDLSVYWYQQSLDQGLQFLIQYYNGEERAKGNILERFSAQQFPDLHSELNLSSLELGDSALYFCASSAPSLRDAGELFFGEGSRLTVL.

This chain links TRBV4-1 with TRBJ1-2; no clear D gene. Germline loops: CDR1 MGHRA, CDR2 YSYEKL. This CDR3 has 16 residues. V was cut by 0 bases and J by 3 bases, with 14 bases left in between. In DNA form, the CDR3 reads TGCGCCAGCAGCCAAGATATCCGGGGAGGAGACTATGGCTACACCTTC. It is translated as CASSQDIRGGDYGYTF.

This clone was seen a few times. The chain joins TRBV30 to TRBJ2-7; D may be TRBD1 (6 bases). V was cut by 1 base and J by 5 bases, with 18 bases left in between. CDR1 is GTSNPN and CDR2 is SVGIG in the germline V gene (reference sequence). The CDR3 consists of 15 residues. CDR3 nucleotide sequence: TGTGCCTGGAGTGCGCTTCACAGGGTCGGTCACGAGCAGTACTTC. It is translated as CAWSALHRVGHEQYF.

The CDR3 bases are TGCAGCGCCGTACCCCCGAGGAGTTTGGTTGGCTACACCTTC. It translates to CSAVPPRSLVGYTF. The V gene is TRBV29-1, the J gene TRBJ1-2; no clear D. This CDR3 contains 14 residues. V lost 7 bases, J lost 7 bases, and 22 bases lay in between. From germline, CDR1 is SQVTM and CDR2 ANQGSEA.

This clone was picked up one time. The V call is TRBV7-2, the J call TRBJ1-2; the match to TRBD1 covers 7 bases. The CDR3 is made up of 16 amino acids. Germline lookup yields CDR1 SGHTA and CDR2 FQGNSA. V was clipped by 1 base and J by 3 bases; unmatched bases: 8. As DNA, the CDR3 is TGTGCCAGCAGCTTAGGGACAGGCTGGGTAGACTATGGCTACACCTTC. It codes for CASSLGTGWVDYGYTF.

CDR3 loop: CASSLVGAGGNTIYF. CDR3 DNA sequence: TGTGCCAGCAGCTTGGTAGGGGCCGGAGGAAACACCATATATTTT. The chain has TRBV5-6 and TRBJ1-3, with a tentative D call TRBD1 (5 bases). Trimming removed 0 bases at V and 4 bases at J, with 11 bases between. The CDR3 is 15 amino acids. Germline V lookup: CDR1 SGHDT, CDR2 YYEEEE.

The CDR3 region has the DNA TGCGCCAGCAGCTTGGTAGGGCCGGGGTACGAGCAGTACTTC. Amino acids: CASSLVGPGYEQYF. This chain connects TRBV5-1 to TRBJ2-7, with D tentatively TRBD2 (5 bases). From germline, CDR1 is SGHRS and CDR2 YFSETQ. The CDR3 length is 14 residues. Trimming pared 0 bases from V and 4 bases from J, leaving 11 bases between.

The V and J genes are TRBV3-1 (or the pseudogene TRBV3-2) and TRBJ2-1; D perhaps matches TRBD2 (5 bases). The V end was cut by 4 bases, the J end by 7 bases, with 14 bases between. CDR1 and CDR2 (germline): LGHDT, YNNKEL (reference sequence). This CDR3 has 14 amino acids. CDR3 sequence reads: CASSPRVRRNEQFF. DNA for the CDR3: TGTGCCAGCAGCCCGCGGGTCCGGAGGAATGAGCAGTTCTTC.

Here the CDR3 DNA reads TGTGCCAGCAGCCCCTCCGGGACTAGCGCATACAATGAGCAGTTCTTC. This gives the protein CASSPSGTSAYNEQFF. The chain joins TRBV7-3 to TRBJ2-1; TRBD2 matches 10 bases. V trimming: 5 bases; J trimming: 4 bases; junction bases outside the gene matches: 8. The CDR3 covers 16 residues. Germline lookup yields CDR1 SGHTA and CDR2 FQGTGA.

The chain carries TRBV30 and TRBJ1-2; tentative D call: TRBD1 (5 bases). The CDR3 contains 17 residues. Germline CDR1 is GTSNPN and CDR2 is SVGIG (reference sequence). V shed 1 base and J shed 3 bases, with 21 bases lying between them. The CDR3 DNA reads TGTGCCTGGAGTGGCGTGTTCAAAGGGGAGGCGGACTATGGCTACACCTTC. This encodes CAWSGVFKGEADYGYTF. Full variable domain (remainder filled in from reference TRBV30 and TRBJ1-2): SQTIHQWPATLVQPVGSPLSLECTVEGTSNPNLYWYRQAAGRGLQLLFYSVGIGQISSEVPQNLSASRPQDRQFILSSKKLLLSDSGFYLCAWSGVFKGEADYGYTFGSGTRLTVV.

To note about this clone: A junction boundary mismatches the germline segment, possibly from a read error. CDR3 nucleotide sequence: TGTGCCAGCTCACCACCGGGGACTAGCGGGAGGAGGCTCTTC. It translates to CASSPPGTSGRRLF. The J gene is TRBJ2-1, the V gene TRBV18; 15 bases align to TRBD2. Germline V gives CDR1 KGHSH, CDR2 LQKENI. The CDR3 has 14 amino acids.

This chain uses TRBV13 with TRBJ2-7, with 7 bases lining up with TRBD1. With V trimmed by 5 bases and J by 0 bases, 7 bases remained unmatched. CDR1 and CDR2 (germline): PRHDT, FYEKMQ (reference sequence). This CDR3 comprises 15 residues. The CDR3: CASSDRDSTSYEQYF. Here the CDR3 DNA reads TGTGCCAGCAGCGACCGGGACAGTACCTCCTACGAGCAGTACTTC.

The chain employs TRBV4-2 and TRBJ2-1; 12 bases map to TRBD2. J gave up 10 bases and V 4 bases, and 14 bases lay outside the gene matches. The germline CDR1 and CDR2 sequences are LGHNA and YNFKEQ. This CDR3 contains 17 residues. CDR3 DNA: TGTGCCAGCAGCCCTACCCTATCGACTAGCGGGAGAGAGGAGCAGTTCTTC. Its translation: CASSPTLSTSGREEQFF.

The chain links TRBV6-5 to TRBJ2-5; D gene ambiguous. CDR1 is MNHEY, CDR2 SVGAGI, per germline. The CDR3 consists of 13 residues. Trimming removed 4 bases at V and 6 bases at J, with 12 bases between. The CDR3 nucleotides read TGTGCCAGCAGTTCTTTAAGAGGCCAGACCCAGTACTTC. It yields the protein CASSSLRGQTQYF.